Included here is one T cell receptor (beta chain) sequence, with context. Antigen specificity is unknown. These data come from a study of cytomegalovirus exposure and HLA in healthy donors. Regarding the study as a whole: One cluster of highly shared sequence variants probably arose as a sequencing artifact.

PCR used 60 Vbeta primers and 13 Jbeta primers. In the original processing: Later analysis identified 80 million to 85 million unique TCR beta chains, about 12 million shared. TCRdb's table, derived via immunoSEQ multiplex PCR, lists solely in-frame clones and lacks some. The V and J calls and clone size were taken over from that table, and D and trimming were inferred from the DNA. This table holds some 51,000 clones. Sequences were obtained from PBMCs. This sequence originates from a man aged 50-60 years in good health and CMV-seropositive.

CDR3 protein: CASSQTYRATQPQHF. The CDR3 nucleotides read TGCGCCAGCAGCCAAACCTACAGGGCCACTCAGCCCCAGCATTTT. The chain combines TRBV4-3 with TRBJ1-5; tentative D call: TRBD1 (6 bases). V gave up 2 bases and J gave up 6 bases, with 14 bases separating them. Germline values: CDR1 LGHNA, CDR2 YSLEER. The CDR3 sequence is 15 residues long.